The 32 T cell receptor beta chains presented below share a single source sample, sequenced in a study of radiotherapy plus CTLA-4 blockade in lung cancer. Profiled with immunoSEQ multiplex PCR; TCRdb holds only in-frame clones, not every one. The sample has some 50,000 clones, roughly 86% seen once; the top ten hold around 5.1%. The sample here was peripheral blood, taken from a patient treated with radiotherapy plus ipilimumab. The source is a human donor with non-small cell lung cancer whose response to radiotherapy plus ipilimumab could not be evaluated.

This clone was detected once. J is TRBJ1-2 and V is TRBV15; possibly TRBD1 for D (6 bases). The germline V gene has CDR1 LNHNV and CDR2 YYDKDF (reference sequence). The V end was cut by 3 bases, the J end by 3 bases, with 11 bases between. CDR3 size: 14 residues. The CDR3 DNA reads TGTGCCACCAGCAGCCAGGGGTCGGACTATGGCTACACCTTC. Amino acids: CATSSQGSDYGYTF.

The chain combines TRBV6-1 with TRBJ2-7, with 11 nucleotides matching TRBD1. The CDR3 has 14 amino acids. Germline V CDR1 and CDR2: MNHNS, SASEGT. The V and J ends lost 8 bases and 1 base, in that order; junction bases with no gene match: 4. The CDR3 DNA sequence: TGTGCCAGCGAGGGGACAGGGGGTTCCTACGAGCAGTACTTC. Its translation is CASEGTGGSYEQYF.

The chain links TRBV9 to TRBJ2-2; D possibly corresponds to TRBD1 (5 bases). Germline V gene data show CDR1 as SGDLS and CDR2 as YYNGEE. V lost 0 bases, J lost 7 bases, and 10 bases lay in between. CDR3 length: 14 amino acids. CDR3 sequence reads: CASSVEGKSGELFF. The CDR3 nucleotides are TGTGCCAGCAGCGTAGAGGGGAAAAGCGGGGAGCTGTTTTTT.

CDR3 in amino acids: CASSQDLGTLYGYTF. The CDR3 DNA reads as TGCGCCAGCAGCCAAGACCTGGGGACACTATATGGCTACACCTTC. The chain uses TRBV4-3 and TRBJ1-2; D might be TRBD1 (6 bases). Germline V gene data show CDR1 as LGHNA and CDR2 as YSLEER. V lost 0 bases and J 5 bases, leaving 13 bases between the germline ends. There are 15 residues in the CDR3.

The CDR3 DNA is TGTGCCAGCAGCAGACTAGCGGGAGATAATGAGCAGTTCTTC. It translates to CASSRLAGDNEQFF. This chain links TRBV11-2 with TRBJ2-1, with 12 bases identical to TRBD2. Trimming took 5 bases from V and 7 from J; bases not matched to a gene: 3. The CDR3 runs to 14 residues. Germline-derived CDR1 and CDR2 are SGHAT and FQNNGV.

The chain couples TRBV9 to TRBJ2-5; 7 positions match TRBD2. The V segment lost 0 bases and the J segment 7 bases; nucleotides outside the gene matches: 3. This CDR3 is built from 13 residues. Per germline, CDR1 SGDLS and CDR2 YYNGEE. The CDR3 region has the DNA TGTGCCAGCAGCGTAGCATCGGGAGGGACCCAGTACTTC. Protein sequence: CASSVASGGTQYF.

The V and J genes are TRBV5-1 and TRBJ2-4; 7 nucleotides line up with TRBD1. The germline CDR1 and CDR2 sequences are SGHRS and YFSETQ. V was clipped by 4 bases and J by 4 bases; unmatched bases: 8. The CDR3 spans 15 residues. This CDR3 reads CASSRRDRQKNIQYF. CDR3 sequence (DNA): TGCGCCAGCAGCAGACGGGACAGACAAAAAAACATTCAGTACTTC.

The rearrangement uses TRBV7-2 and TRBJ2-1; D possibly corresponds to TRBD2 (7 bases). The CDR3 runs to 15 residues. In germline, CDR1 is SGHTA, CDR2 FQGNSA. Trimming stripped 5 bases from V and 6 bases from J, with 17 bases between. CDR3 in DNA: TGTGCCAGCAGCCCTTCAGCTAGGGGGGGCAATGAGCAGTTCTTC. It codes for CASSPSARGGNEQFF.

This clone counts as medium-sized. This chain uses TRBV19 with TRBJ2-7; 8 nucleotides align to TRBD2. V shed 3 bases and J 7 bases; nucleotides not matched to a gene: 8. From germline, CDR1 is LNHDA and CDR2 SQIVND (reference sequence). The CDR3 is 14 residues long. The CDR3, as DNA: TGTGCCAGTAGTATGGGAGCGGGAGTAGGTGAGCAGTACTTC. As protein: CASSMGAGVGEQYF.

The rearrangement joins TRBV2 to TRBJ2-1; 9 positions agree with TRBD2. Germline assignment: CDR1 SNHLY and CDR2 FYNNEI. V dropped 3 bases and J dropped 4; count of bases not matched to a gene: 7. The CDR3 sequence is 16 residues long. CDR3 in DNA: TGTGCCAGCAGTGACCTAGCGGGGCTAAGTTACAATGAGCAGTTCTTC. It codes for CASSDLAGLSYNEQFF.

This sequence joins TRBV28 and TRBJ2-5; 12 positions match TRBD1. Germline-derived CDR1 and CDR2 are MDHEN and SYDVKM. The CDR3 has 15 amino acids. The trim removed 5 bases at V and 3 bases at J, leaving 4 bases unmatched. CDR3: CASSRDRGRKETQYF. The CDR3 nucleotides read TGTGCCAGCAGTAGGGACAGGGGGCGGAAAGAGACCCAGTACTTC. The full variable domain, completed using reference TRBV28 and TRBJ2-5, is DVKVTQSSRYLVKRTGEKVFLECVQDMDHENMFWYRQDPGLGLRLIYFSYDVKMKEKGDIPEGYSVSREKKERFSLILESASTNQTSMYLCASSRDRGRKETQYFGPGTRLLVL.

Here the CDR3 DNA reads TGTGCCAGCAGCCACCGTAGCGCAAAATACAATGAGCAGTTCTTC. Translated, it gives CASSHRSAKYNEQFF. The V and J genes are TRBV7-9 and TRBJ2-1; possible D gene TRBD2, 5 bases. The CDR3 has 15 amino acids. Germline CDR1 reads SEHNR; CDR2 reads FQNEAQ (reference sequence). V dropped 5 bases and J dropped 4 bases, with 15 bases sitting between them.

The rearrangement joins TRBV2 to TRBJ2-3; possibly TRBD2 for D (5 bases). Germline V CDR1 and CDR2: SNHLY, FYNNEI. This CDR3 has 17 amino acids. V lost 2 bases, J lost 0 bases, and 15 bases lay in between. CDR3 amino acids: CASSELTGRTSTDTQYF. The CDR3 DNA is TGTGCCAGCAGTGAACTTACGGGAAGGACTAGCACAGATACGCAGTATTTT.

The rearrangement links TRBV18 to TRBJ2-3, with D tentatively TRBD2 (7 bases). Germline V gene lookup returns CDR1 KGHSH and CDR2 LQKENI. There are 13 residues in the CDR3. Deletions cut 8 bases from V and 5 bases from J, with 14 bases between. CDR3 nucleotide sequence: TGTGCCAGCGCCCCGGGGGGCGGAGATACGCAGTATTTT. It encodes CASAPGGGDTQYF.

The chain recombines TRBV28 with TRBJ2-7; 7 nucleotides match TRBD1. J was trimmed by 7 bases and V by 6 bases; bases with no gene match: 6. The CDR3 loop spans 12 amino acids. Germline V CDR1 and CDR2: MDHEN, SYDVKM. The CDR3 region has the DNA TGTGCCAGCAGCGAACAGGGGCGTGAGCAGTACTTC. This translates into CASSEQGREQYF. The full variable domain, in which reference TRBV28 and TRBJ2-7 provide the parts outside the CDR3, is DVKVTQSSRYLVKRTGEKVFLECVQDMDHENMFWYRQDPGLGLRLIYFSYDVKMKEKGDIPEGYSVSREKKERFSLILESASTNQTSMYLCASSEQGREQYFGPGTRLTVT.

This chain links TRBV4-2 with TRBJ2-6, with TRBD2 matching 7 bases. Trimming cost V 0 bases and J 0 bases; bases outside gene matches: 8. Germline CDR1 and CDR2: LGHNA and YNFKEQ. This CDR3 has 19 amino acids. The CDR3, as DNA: TGTGCCAGCAGCCAAGATCGGGGGGTCTCGCTCTCTGGGGCCAACGTCCTGACTTTC. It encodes CASSQDRGVSLSGANVLTF.

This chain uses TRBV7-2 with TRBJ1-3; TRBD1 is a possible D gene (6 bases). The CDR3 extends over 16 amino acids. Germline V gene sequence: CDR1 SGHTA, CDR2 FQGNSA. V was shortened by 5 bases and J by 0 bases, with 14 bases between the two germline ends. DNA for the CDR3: TGTGCCAGCAGCCCACAGACAGGACTCTCTGGAAACACCATATATTTT. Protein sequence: CASSPQTGLSGNTIYF.

The CDR3 bases are TGTGCCAGCAGTTTTCCCCAGGGAGGGTACTACGAGCAGTACTTC. It is translated as CASSFPQGGYYEQYF. The V and J genes are TRBV28 and TRBJ2-7; 7 bases are a match to TRBD2. The CDR3 runs 15 residues. Germline-derived CDR1 and CDR2 are MDHEN and SYDVKM. The junction had 8 bases not matched to a gene; V was cut back by 3 bases and J by 3 bases.

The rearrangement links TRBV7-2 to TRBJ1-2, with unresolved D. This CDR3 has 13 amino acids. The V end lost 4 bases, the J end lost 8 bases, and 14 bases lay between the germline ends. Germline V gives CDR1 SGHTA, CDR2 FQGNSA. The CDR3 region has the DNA TGTGCCAGCAGCTGGAGTCTTGTTGAGGGCTACACCTTC. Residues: CASSWSLVEGYTF.

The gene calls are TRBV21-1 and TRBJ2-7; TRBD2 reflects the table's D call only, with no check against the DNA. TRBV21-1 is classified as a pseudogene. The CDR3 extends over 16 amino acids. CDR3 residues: CASSGGVLHVLDEQYF. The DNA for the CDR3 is TGTGCCAGCAGCGGGGGGGTGCTACACGTGTTAGACGAGCAGTACTTC.

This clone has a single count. Written as DNA, the CDR3 is TGCAGCGTTGAAGGTCTATCGAACAATGAGCAGTTCTTC. The encoded protein is CSVEGLSNNEQFF. The chain couples TRBV29-1 to TRBJ2-1, with no clear D. Germline CDR1 reads SQVTM; CDR2 reads ANQGSEA. The CDR3 has 13 amino acids. Trimming took off 1 base at V and 5 bases at J, with 9 bases between the two ends.

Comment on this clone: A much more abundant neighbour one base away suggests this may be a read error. The CDR3 spells CASRAGTGNYGYTF. For the CDR3, the DNA is TGTGCCAGCAGGGCCGGGACAGGGAACTATGGCTACACCTTC. The chain recombines TRBV28 with TRBJ1-2; 9 bases are a match to TRBD1. The length of the CDR3 is 14 residues. V was clipped by 6 bases and J by 2 bases; unmatched bases: 4. Germline CDR1 is MDHEN and CDR2 is SYDVKM.

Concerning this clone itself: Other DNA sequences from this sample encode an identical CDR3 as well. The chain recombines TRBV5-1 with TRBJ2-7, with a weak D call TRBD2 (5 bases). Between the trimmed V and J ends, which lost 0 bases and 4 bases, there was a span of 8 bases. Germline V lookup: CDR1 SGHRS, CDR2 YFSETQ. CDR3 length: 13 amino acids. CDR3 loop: CASSLGGGYEQYF. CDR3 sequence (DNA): TGCGCCAGCAGCTTGGGTGGCGGGTACGAGCAGTACTTC.

The CDR3 DNA sequence: TGCGCCAGCAGCCAAGGTGGGACAGTCTATGGCTACACCTTC. It specifies CASSQGGTVYGYTF. The chain employs TRBV4-3 and TRBJ1-2, with 7 bases that match TRBD1. The V and J ends lost 1 base and 4 bases, in that order; junction bases with no gene match: 3. Germline CDR1 is LGHNA and CDR2 is YSLEER. CDR3 length: 14 amino acids.

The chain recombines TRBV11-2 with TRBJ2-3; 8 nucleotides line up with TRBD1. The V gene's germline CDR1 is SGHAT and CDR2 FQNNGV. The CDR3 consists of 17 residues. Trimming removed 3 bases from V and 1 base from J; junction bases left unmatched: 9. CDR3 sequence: CASSFFADRAGTDTQYF. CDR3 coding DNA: TGTGCCAGCAGCTTCTTCGCGGACAGGGCTGGCACAGATACGCAGTATTTT.

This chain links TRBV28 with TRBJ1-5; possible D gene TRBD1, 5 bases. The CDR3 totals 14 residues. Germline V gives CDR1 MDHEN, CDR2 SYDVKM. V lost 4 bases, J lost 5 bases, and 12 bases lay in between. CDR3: CASSSAGIYQPQHF. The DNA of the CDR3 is TGTGCCAGCAGTTCCGCAGGGATTTATCAGCCCCAGCATTTT.

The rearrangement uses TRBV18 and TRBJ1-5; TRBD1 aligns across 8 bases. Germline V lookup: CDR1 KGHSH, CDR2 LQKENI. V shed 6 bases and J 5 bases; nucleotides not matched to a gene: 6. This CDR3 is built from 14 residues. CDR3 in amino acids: CASSLQGADQPQHF. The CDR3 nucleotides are TGTGCCAGCTCGCTTCAGGGGGCGGATCAGCCCCAGCATTTT.

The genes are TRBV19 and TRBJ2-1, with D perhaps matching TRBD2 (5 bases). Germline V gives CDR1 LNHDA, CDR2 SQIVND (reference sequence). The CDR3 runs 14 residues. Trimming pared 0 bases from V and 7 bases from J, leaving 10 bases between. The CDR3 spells CASSIDGRGNEQFF. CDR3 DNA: TGTGCCAGTAGTATAGATGGCAGAGGGAATGAGCAGTTCTTC.

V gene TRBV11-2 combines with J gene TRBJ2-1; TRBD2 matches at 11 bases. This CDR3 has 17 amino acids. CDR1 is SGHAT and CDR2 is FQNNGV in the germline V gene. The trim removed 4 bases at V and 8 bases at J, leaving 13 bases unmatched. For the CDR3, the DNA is TGTGCCAGCAGCTGGGGGAGGACTAGCGGGCGTTACGATGAGCAGTTCTTC. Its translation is CASSWGRTSGRYDEQFF.

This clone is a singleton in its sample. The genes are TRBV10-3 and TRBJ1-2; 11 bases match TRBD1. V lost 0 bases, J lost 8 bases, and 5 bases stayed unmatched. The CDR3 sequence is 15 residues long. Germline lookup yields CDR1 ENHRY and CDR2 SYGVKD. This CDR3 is CAISESDRGPPGYTF. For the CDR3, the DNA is TGTGCCATCAGTGAGTCGGACAGGGGGCCGCCGGGCTACACCTTC.

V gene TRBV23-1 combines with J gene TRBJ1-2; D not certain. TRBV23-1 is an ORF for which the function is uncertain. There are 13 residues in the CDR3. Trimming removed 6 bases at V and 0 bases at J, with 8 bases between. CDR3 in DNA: TGCGCCAGCAGACGACATTCTAACTATGGCTACACCTTC. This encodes CASRRHSNYGYTF.

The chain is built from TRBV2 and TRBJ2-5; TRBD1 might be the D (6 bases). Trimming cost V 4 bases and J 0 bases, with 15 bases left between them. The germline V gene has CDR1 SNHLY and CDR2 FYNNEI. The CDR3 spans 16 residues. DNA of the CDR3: TGTGCCAGCAGTGGTGAGGGACACGTGTACCAAGAGACCCAGTACTTC. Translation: CASSGEGHVYQETQYF.